These 23 T cell receptor beta chains originate from one sample sequenced in a study of T-cell memory formation after mild COVID-19. In TCRdb, the 5' RACE reads were re-called with MiXCR into one record per CDR3 protein. This table holds approximately 270,000 distinct CDR3 sequences, 15% to 20% found once. Sequences were obtained from PBMCs or a T cell subset sorted from them (not recorded which). Source of these receptors: a man in his late teens or twenties who had mild COVID-19 (a few samples of this study predate the infection). Cell type and time point are not known.

The chain uses TRBV20-1 and TRBJ1-1; a possible D gene is TRBD1 (5 bases). The CDR3 totals 11 residues. V lost 8 bases, J lost 5 bases, and 12 bases lay in between. Germline-derived CDR1 and CDR2 are DFQATT and SNEGSKA (reference sequence). CDR3 in amino acids: CSPVRGTEAFF. The CDR3 DNA follows: TGCAGTCCAGTACGGGGGACTGAAGCTTTCTTT.

The genes are TRBV2 and TRBJ2-5; D remains unclear. CDR3 length: 14 residues. Germline CDR1 and CDR2: SNHLY and FYNNEI. Trimming took off 7 bases at V and 1 base at J, with 13 bases between the two ends. CDR3 sequence (DNA): TGTGCCAGCACCCCCCGGAGTACCCAAGAGACCCAGTACTTC. Residues: CASTPRSTQETQYF.

There are many counts of this clonotype. This chain connects TRBV15 to TRBJ2-3, with 8 bases fitting TRBD2. CDR1 and CDR2 (germline): LNHNV, YYDKDF (reference sequence). With 0 bases clipped from V and 5 bases from J, the junction kept 1 base outside the gene matches. The CDR3 runs 14 residues. The CDR3 region is CATSRDRGGDTQYF. CDR3 sequence (DNA): TGTGCCACCAGCAGAGATCGGGGGGGAGATACGCAGTATTTT.

CDR3 amino acids: CASSPLAGLNTEAFF. As DNA, the CDR3 is TGCGCCAGCAGCCCCCTGGCAGGGTTGAACACTGAAGCTTTCTTT. The chain joins TRBV5-1 to TRBJ1-1, with D possibly TRBD1 on 5 matching bases. V was pared by 4 bases and J by 0 bases, with 13 bases between. The CDR3 loop spans 15 amino acids. Germline CDR1 is SGHRS and CDR2 is YFSETQ.

This clonotype was seen at least ten times. The J gene is TRBJ2-5, the V gene TRBV7-7; D unresolved. The germline gives CDR1 SSHAT, CDR2 FNYEAQ (reference sequence). The CDR3 consists of 16 residues. V lost 1 base to trimming and J lost 5 bases, with 17 bases between them. The CDR3 reads CASSLETPGPPETQYF. The CDR3 nucleotides read TGTGCCAGCAGCTTAGAGACACCGGGCCCTCCGGAGACCCAGTACTTC.

This clonotype was counted only a few times. The genes are TRBV5-1 and TRBJ2-1; 8 bases fit TRBD2. The CDR3 is made up of 17 amino acids. Trimming took 4 bases from V and 0 from J; bases not matched to a gene: 9. CDR1 and CDR2 from the germline V gene are SGHRS and YFSETQ. The CDR3 coding sequence is TGCGCCAGCAGCCCCCCGGGGGGGCGCCCCTCCTACAATGAGCAGTTCTTC. Translation gives CASSPPGGRPSYNEQFF. The entire variable domain, with the rest obtained from reference TRBV5-1 and TRBJ2-1, is as follows: KAGVTQTPRYLIKTRGQQVTLSCSPISGHRSVSWYQQTPGQGLQFLFEYFSETQRNKGNFPGRFSGRQFSNSRSEMNVSTLELGDSALYLCASSPPGGRPSYNEQFFGPGTRLTVL.

The V and J genes are TRBV7-9 and TRBJ2-3, with TRBD1 matching 11 bases. This CDR3 contains 15 residues. The junction had 6 bases not matched to a gene; V was cut back by 5 bases and J by 5 bases. Germline V CDR1 and CDR2: SEHNR, FQNEAQ (reference sequence). CDR3 nucleotide sequence: TGTGCCAGCAGCCCCAGGACAGGGGGCATAGATACGCAGTATTTT. This gives the protein CASSPRTGGIDTQYF.

The chain combines TRBV5-1 with TRBJ1-2; D possibly corresponds to TRBD1 (6 bases). The CDR3 consists of 14 residues. Trimming stripped 0 bases from V and 8 bases from J, with 14 bases between. CDR1 and CDR2 (germline): SGHRS, YFSETQ. CDR3 DNA: TGCGCCAGCAGCTTGGTCTGGGGGCGAGGGGGCTACACCTTC. Its protein product is CASSLVWGRGGYTF.

This clonotype appeared a few times. CDR3: CASSLLAGGPGELFF. The DNA of the CDR3 is TGTGCCAGCAGTCTCCTCGCGGGGGGCCCCGGGGAGCTGTTTTTT. The chain has TRBV27 and TRBJ2-2; 8 bases line up with TRBD2. This CDR3 contains 15 residues. The germline gives CDR1 MNHEY, CDR2 SMNVEV (reference sequence). J lost 6 bases, V lost 5 bases, and 8 bases had no gene match.

This clonotype was picked up a small number of times. V and J are TRBV11-2 and TRBJ1-6; TRBD1 matches at 9 bases. Germline trimming cut 5 bases from V and 8 bases from J; bases unmatched to any gene: 7. This CDR3 is built from 15 residues. Germline loops: CDR1 SGHAT, CDR2 FQNNGV. The CDR3 DNA is TGTGCCAGCAGCAGACGGACAGGGGCGGATTCACCCCTCCACTTT. Its protein is CASSRRTGADSPLHF.

This clonotype was observed a handful of times. The V gene is TRBV9, the J gene TRBJ2-4, with 11 nucleotides matching TRBD2. The CDR3 length is 14 residues. V was clipped by 3 bases and J by 5 bases; unmatched bases: 1. CDR1 is SGDLS and CDR2 is YYNGEE in the germline V gene. The DNA of the CDR3 is TGTGCCAGCAGCGCGGGACTAGCGGAAAACATTCAGTACTTC. It encodes CASSAGLAENIQYF.

This chain joins TRBV4-3 and TRBJ1-5; no reliable D call. V lost 1 base to trimming and J lost 7 bases, with 8 bases between them. The CDR3 consists of 13 residues. CDR1 is LGHNA and CDR2 is YSLEER in the germline V gene. The chain's CDR3 is CASSQAHGQPQHF. Here the CDR3 DNA reads TGCGCCAGCAGCCAAGCACACGGACAGCCCCAGCATTTT.

A few counts support this clonotype. This chain uses TRBV6-2 or TRBV6-3 with TRBJ2-7; D remains unclear. Trimming shortened V by 4 bases and J by 3 bases, and 10 bases separated the two germline ends. Germline V lookup: CDR1 MNHEY, CDR2 SVGEGT. This CDR3 contains 13 residues. This CDR3 reads CASSWQLGYEQYV. Here the CDR3 DNA reads TGTGCCAGCAGTTGGCAACTGGGCTACGAGCAGTACGTC.

This clonotype was counted a few times. The chain is built from TRBV5-1 and TRBJ1-2, with TRBD1 matching over 8 bases. The ends lost 0 bases at V and 4 bases at J; junction bases unmatched: 2. Germline V gene sequence: CDR1 SGHRS, CDR2 YFSETQ. The CDR3 has 14 residues. The CDR3 DNA is TGCGCCAGCAGCTTGGACAGGGGGGCCTATGGCTACACCTTC. It encodes CASSLDRGAYGYTF.

This clonotype is a singleton in its sample. V usage is TRBV7-2 and J usage is TRBJ1-4; 8 bases map to TRBD1. The CDR3 sequence is 15 residues long. The V gene end was trimmed by 2 bases and the J gene end by 8 bases; junction bases not matched to a gene: 7. Germline V CDR1 and CDR2: SGHTA, FQGNSA. Written as DNA, the CDR3 is TGTGCCAGCAGCTTAAGACAGGGGCGTGGGGAAAAACTGTTTTTT. As protein: CASSLRQGRGEKLFF.

V is TRBV4-1 and J is TRBJ2-1; D might be TRBD2 (6 bases). Looked up from germline, CDR1 is MGHRA and CDR2 is YSYEKL. V lost 1 base to trimming and J lost 5 bases, with 9 bases between them. The CDR3 runs 14 residues. CDR3 nucleotide sequence: TGCGCCAGCAGCCAAGCCGGGGGAGACAATGAGCAGTTCTTC. Residues: CASSQAGGDNEQFF.

This clonotype was seen more than once but under ten times. The V gene is TRBV5-1, the J gene TRBJ2-5, with TRBD1 identical over 10 bases. Germline V gene data show CDR1 as SGHRS and CDR2 as YFSETQ. J was trimmed by 4 bases and V by 4 bases; bases with no gene match: 4. The CDR3 is 14 amino acids. This CDR3 reads CASSQTGGGETQYF. The CDR3 DNA reads as TGCGCCAGCAGCCAGACAGGGGGCGGAGAGACCCAGTACTTC.

This clonotype was observed a handful of times. The rearrangement uses TRBV7-9 and TRBJ2-3, with TRBD1 matching over 11 bases. This CDR3 has 18 residues. In germline, CDR1 is SEHNR, CDR2 FQNEAQ (reference sequence). Trimming removed 5 bases from V and 3 bases from J; junction bases left unmatched: 13. This chain's CDR3 is CASSRTRGTGGRTDTQYF. In DNA, the CDR3 is TGTGCCAGCAGCCGAACCCGCGGGACAGGGGGAAGGACAGATACGCAGTATTTT.

J is TRBJ2-7 and V is TRBV5-5, with 12 bases identical to TRBD2. V gave up 0 bases and J gave up 2 bases; unmatched junction bases: 12. Per the germline V gene, CDR1 is SGHKS and CDR2 is YYEKEE (reference sequence). The CDR3 runs 19 residues. CDR3 sequence reads: CASSLVSPGTSGPAYEQYF. Here the CDR3 DNA reads TGTGCCAGCAGCTTGGTGTCTCCCGGGACTAGCGGGCCGGCCTACGAGCAGTACTTC.

The V gene is TRBV5-1, the J gene TRBJ2-2; TRBD1 agrees at 7 bases. This CDR3 is built from 14 residues. From germline, CDR1 is SGHRS and CDR2 YFSETQ. J gave up 5 bases and V 0 bases, and 1 base lay outside the gene matches. CDR3 in amino acids: CASSLARGTGELFF. The CDR3 region has the DNA TGCGCCAGCAGCTTGGCCAGGGGGACCGGGGAGCTGTTTTTT.

The V gene is TRBV20-1, the J gene TRBJ2-3, with D possibly matching TRBD2 (6 bases). Germline loops: CDR1 DFQATT, CDR2 SNEGSKA (reference sequence). Between the trimmed V and J ends, which lost 0 bases and 0 bases, there was a span of 13 bases. The CDR3 covers 16 residues. The CDR3 DNA is TGCAGTGCTAGAGATCGTGGCGGGGTGAGCACAGATACGCAGTATTTT. It yields the protein CSARDRGGVSTDTQYF.

This chain connects TRBV5-5 to TRBJ1-2, with 8 bases matching TRBD1. The CDR3 extends over 15 amino acids. The V gene end was trimmed by 4 bases and the J gene end by 3 bases; junction bases not matched to a gene: 8. Germline lookup yields CDR1 SGHKS and CDR2 YYEKEE (reference sequence). DNA for the CDR3: TGTGCCAGCAGCCGAGAGGACAGGGTATACTATGGCTACACCTTC. Its translation: CASSREDRVYYGYTF.

The gene calls are TRBV24-1 and TRBJ2-1; D gene ambiguous. The V end lost 5 bases, the J end lost 12 bases, and 10 bases lay between the germline ends. Germline CDR1 reads KGHDR; CDR2 reads SFDVKD. The CDR3 is 11 residues long. The CDR3 spells CATSAGSVQFF. The CDR3 DNA reads as TGTGCCACCAGTGCCGGGTCCGTGCAGTTCTTC.